This T cell receptor (beta chain) comes out of a study of blood T cells in healthy people across ages. Next came a second PCR, run for about 7 to 12 cycles, which used a sample-barcoded 5' primer along with a J-beta primer mix. Sequencing recovered at least 3 million CDR3-containing paired-end reads from each sample. A single record per CDR3 protein comes from TCRdb applying MiXCR to the 5' RACE reads. The sample has about 1.6 million distinct CDR3 sequences, about 31% seen once. As regards this clonotype: Its antigen is unknown.

This CDR3 region has 15 residues. Germline CDR1 and CDR2: MDHEN and SYDVKM. V lost 7 bases and J lost 3, with 18 bases in between. Study-wide results and caveats: The long-lived group displayed more naive CD4+ cells, plus higher diversity, than the aged donors did. Estimated diversity that came from one million T cells was considered an underestimate.

Isolation per sample recovered at least 7 million PBMCs. The sequenced material came from blood. The sequence was collected from a woman aged 30 to 39 in good health. The gene calls are TRBV28 and TRBJ2-5; no reliable D call. CDR3 sequence reads: CASKTFSPREETQYF. CDR3 bases: TGTGCCAGCAAAACCTTTAGCCCGCGCGAAGAGACCCAGTACTTC.